Each of the 32 T cell receptor beta chains below was sequenced from the same sample in a study of PD-1 blockade in mismatch repair-deficient tumors. Using immunoSEQ multiplex PCR, the repertoire was profiled, and TCRdb retains in-frame clones only, with some absent. There are 120,000 or so clones in the sample; about 88% occur only once, and about 13% lies in the top ten. This sample comprised peripheral blood, obtained 44 weeks after starting pembrolizumab. The receptors come from an adult with mismatch repair-deficient cancer.

V is TRBV19 and J is TRBJ2-7; TRBD1 might be the D (6 bases). The germline gives CDR1 LNHDA, CDR2 SQIVND (reference sequence). The CDR3 loop spans 16 amino acids. V lost 3 bases, J lost 2 bases, and 17 bases lay in between. Here the CDR3 DNA reads TGTGCCAGTAGTATCGCTAGGGGGAGAGGAACCTACGAGCAGTACTTC. Translation gives CASSIARGRGTYEQYF.

The chain links TRBV6-5 to TRBJ1-4; D is ambiguous. V was pared by 10 bases and J by 0 bases, with 12 bases between. The CDR3 consists of 14 residues. CDR1 is MNHEY and CDR2 is SVGAGI in the germline V gene. In nucleotides, the CDR3 is TGTGCCACCTCTGATGGGACAACTAATGAAAAACTGTTTTTT. This gives the protein CATSDGTTNEKLFF.

This chain connects TRBV19 to TRBJ2-1; 12 bases line up with TRBD2. Germline V gene lookup returns CDR1 LNHDA and CDR2 SQIVND (reference sequence). The V and J ends lost 4 bases and 5 bases, in that order; junction bases with no gene match: 3. There are 15 residues in the CDR3. The CDR3, as DNA: TGTGCCAGTAGTACGCTAGCGGGAGGGCACAATGAGCAGTTCTTC. As protein: CASSTLAGGHNEQFF.

The chain is built from TRBV5-1 and TRBJ2-2; TRBD2 might be the D (6 bases). This CDR3 has 16 residues. V was trimmed by 2 bases and J by 0 bases, leaving 11 bases between them. The germline gives CDR1 SGHRS, CDR2 YFSETQ. The CDR3 loop is CASSFLAVSNTGELFF. CDR3 in DNA: TGCGCCAGCAGCTTTTTAGCGGTATCGAACACCGGGGAGCTGTTTTTT.

J is TRBJ2-4 and V is TRBV4-1; no definite D call. V was pared by 0 bases and J by 0 bases, with 6 bases between. From germline, CDR1 is MGHRA and CDR2 YSYEKL. This CDR3 has 15 residues. Here the CDR3 DNA reads TGCGCCAGCAGCCAAGATCCTACAGCCAAAAACATTCAGTACTTC. Translation: CASSQDPTAKNIQYF.

This chain uses TRBV11-2 with TRBJ2-6; D unresolved. This CDR3 is 18 amino acids long. V lost 5 bases and J lost 1, with 18 bases in between. CDR1 is SGHAT and CDR2 is FQNNGV in the germline V gene. CDR3 residues: CASSLSWGSFSGANVLTF. Here the CDR3 DNA reads TGTGCCAGCAGCCTGTCATGGGGTTCGTTTTCTGGGGCCAACGTCCTGACTTTC. The full variable domain, completed using reference TRBV11-2 and TRBJ2-6, is EAGVAQSPRYKIIEKRQSVAFWCNPISGHATLYWYQQILGQGPKLLIQFQNNGVVDDSQLPKDRFSAERLKGVDSTLKIQPAKLEDSAVYLCASSLSWGSFSGANVLTFGAGSRLTVL.

The genes are TRBV5-6 and TRBJ1-2; the D is unclear. Germline V gene sequence: CDR1 SGHDT, CDR2 YYEEEE. The CDR3 runs to 15 residues. V dropped 4 bases and J dropped 2 bases, with 15 bases sitting between them. Here the CDR3 reads CASSTDRTGNYGYTF. In DNA form, the CDR3 reads TGTGCCAGCAGCACCGACCGGACGGGGAACTATGGCTACACCTTC.

This clone was detected once. The rearrangement joins TRBV11-1 to TRBJ2-7, with 7 bases lining up with TRBD1. Germline values: CDR1 SGHAT, CDR2 FQDESV (reference sequence). V gave up 5 bases and J gave up 4 bases; unmatched junction bases: 11. This CDR3 comprises 15 residues. Here the CDR3 reads CASSLGAGGIYEQYF. DNA for the CDR3: TGTGCCAGCAGCCTAGGGGCAGGGGGAATTTACGAGCAGTACTTC.

The CDR3 sequence: CASRTTSGYEQYF. The CDR3 region has the DNA TGTGCCAGCAGAACGACTAGCGGGTACGAGCAGTACTTC. V is TRBV2 and J is TRBJ2-7; 10 positions agree with TRBD2. Per germline, CDR1 SNHLY and CDR2 FYNNEI. The CDR3 is 13 residues long. J was trimmed by 4 bases and V by 6 bases; bases with no gene match: 3. The full variable domain, in which reference TRBV2 and TRBJ2-7 provide the parts outside the CDR3, is EPEVTQTPSHQVTQMGQEVILRCVPISNHLYFYWYRQILGQKVEFLVSFYNNEISEKSEIFDDQFSVERPDGSNFTLKIRSTKLEDSAMYFCASRTTSGYEQYFGPGTRLTVT.

The rearrangement joins TRBV5-1 to TRBJ2-7; the match to TRBD1 covers 7 bases. Germline CDR1 and CDR2: SGHRS and YFSETQ. CDR3 length: 13 residues. The V gene end was trimmed by 4 bases and the J gene end by 6 bases; junction bases not matched to a gene: 7. CDR3 region: CASSPPDRIEQYF. CDR3 DNA: TGCGCCAGCAGCCCCCCGGACAGGATCGAGCAGTACTTC.

The chain recombines TRBV6-5 with TRBJ2-7; D is possibly TRBD1 (5 bases). The CDR3 runs to 14 residues. The V end lost 6 bases, the J end lost 1 base, and 13 bases lay between the germline ends. Germline lookup yields CDR1 MNHEY and CDR2 SVGAGI. The DNA of the CDR3 is TGTGCCAGCAGCCTTTCGAGACAGTCCTACGAGCAGTACTTC. Amino acid sequence: CASSLSRQSYEQYF.

The V and J genes are TRBV12-5 and TRBJ2-1; 9 nucleotides line up with TRBD2. Losses at the gene ends were 1 base for V and 0 bases for J; bases not matched to a gene: 1. Germline CDR1 is LGHNT and CDR2 is FRNRAP. CDR3 size: 16 residues. DNA of the CDR3: TGTGCTAGTGGTTTGGGTAGCGGGAGCTCCTACAATGAGCAGTTCTTC. It encodes CASGLGSGSSYNEQFF.

The chain has TRBV9 and TRBJ2-3; 10 bases align to TRBD1. V lost 5 bases, J lost 6 bases, and 12 bases stayed unmatched. The CDR3 covers 16 residues. Germline CDR1 reads SGDLS; CDR2 reads YYNGEE. CDR3 region: CASSPKPGTGADTQYF. The CDR3 bases are TGTGCCAGCAGTCCAAAGCCCGGGACAGGGGCCGATACGCAGTATTTT.

This chain connects TRBV15 to TRBJ2-1; D might be TRBD1 (5 bases). The CDR3 spans 14 residues. Germline assignment: CDR1 LNHNV and CDR2 YYDKDF (reference sequence). Trimming removed 0 bases at V and 7 bases at J, with 10 bases between. Written as DNA, the CDR3 is TGTGCCACCAGCAGAGAGTCAAAGGGGAATGAGCAGTTCTTC. This codes for CATSRESKGNEQFF. The full variable domain, with the rest looked up from reference TRBV15 and TRBJ2-1, is DAMVIQNPRYQVTQFGKPVTLSCSQTLNHNVMYWYQQKSSQAPKLLFHYYDKDFNNEADTPDNFQSRRPNTSFCFLDIRSPGLGDTAMYLCATSRESKGNEQFFGPGTRLTVL.

The chain uses TRBV5-1 and TRBJ2-1; the match to TRBD2 covers 7 bases. V was pared by 7 bases and J by 5 bases, with 9 bases of the junction left unmatched. CDR3 length equals 14 residues. Germline V lookup: CDR1 SGHRS, CDR2 YFSETQ. CDR3 bases: TGCGCCAGCCGGACGGGAGGTCTTAACAATGAGCAGTTCTTC. This translates into CASRTGGLNNEQFF.

This sequence joins TRBV7-9 and TRBJ2-1; D is possibly TRBD2 (5 bases). In germline, CDR1 is SEHNR, CDR2 FQNEAQ (reference sequence). The CDR3 contains 15 residues. Trimming stripped 1 base from V and 5 bases from J, with 12 bases between. The CDR3 is CASSLDLAGHNEQFF. The DNA for the CDR3 is TGTGCCAGCAGCTTAGATCTAGCTGGCCACAATGAGCAGTTCTTC.

This sequence joins TRBV27 and TRBJ2-7, with D possibly called TRBD1 or TRBD2 (6 bases each). The CDR3 covers 11 residues. Germline CDR1 is MNHEY and CDR2 is SMNVEV (reference sequence). The germline V and J ends were trimmed by 8 bases and 7 bases, with 12 bases remaining between them. The CDR3 loop is CASRRGREQYF. The CDR3 coding sequence is TGTGCCAGCCGGAGGGGGAGGGAGCAGTACTTC.

The gene calls are TRBV5-8 and TRBJ1-5; D not resolved. CDR3 length equals 14 residues. V lost 0 bases and J 3 bases, leaving 7 bases between the germline ends. CDR1 and CDR2 from the germline V gene are SGHTS and YDEGEE. The DNA for the CDR3 is TGTGCCAGCAGCTTGGGGACGAACAATCAGCCCCAGCATTTT. Amino acid sequence: CASSLGTNNQPQHF.

The rearrangement links TRBV7-8 to TRBJ2-5; D remains ambiguous. Trimming pared 2 bases from V and 1 base from J, leaving 8 bases between. The CDR3 is 14 residues long. Germline loops: CDR1 SGHVS, CDR2 FQNEAQ. CDR3 nucleotides: TGTGCCAGCAGCTTACAGGTCAGCCAAGAGACCCAGTACTTC. Translated: CASSLQVSQETQYF. Variable domain in full (rest from reference TRBV7-8 and TRBJ2-5): GAGVSQSPRYKVAKRGQDVALRCDPISGHVSLFWYQQALGQGPEFLTYFQNEAQLDKSGLPSDRFFAERPEGSVSTLKIQRTQQEDSAVYLCASSLQVSQETQYFGPGTRLLVL.

The chain employs TRBV4-1 and TRBJ2-5; D call uncertain. This CDR3 spans 12 amino acids. Per the germline V gene, CDR1 is MGHRA and CDR2 is YSYEKL. V was trimmed by 0 bases and J by 4 bases, leaving 3 bases between them. The DNA of the CDR3 is TGCGCCAGCAGCCAAGAAGGAGAGACCCAGTACTTC. This translates into CASSQEGETQYF.

The V call is TRBV5-4, the J call TRBJ2-1, with 12 bases aligning to TRBD2. Germline V gene lookup returns CDR1 SGHNT and CDR2 YYREEE (reference sequence). The V gene end was trimmed by 4 bases and the J gene end by 5 bases; junction bases not matched to a gene: 7. CDR3 length: 16 amino acids. This CDR3 reads CASSGGLAGPNNEQFF. The CDR3 DNA reads TGTGCCAGCAGCGGCGGACTAGCGGGACCGAACAATGAGCAGTTCTTC.

A few counts support this clone. This chain connects TRBV5-6 to TRBJ2-7, with unresolved D. The germline CDR1 and CDR2 sequences are SGHDT and YYEEEE. The CDR3 covers 11 residues. Trimming left V 0 bases short and J 6 bases short, with 4 bases between. The CDR3 is CASSLAAEQYF. The CDR3 DNA reads TGTGCCAGCAGCTTGGCTGCCGAGCAGTACTTC.

About this clone: This sample includes further DNA sequences coding for the same CDR3. The rearrangement links TRBV10-3 to TRBJ1-5; weak D call: TRBD1 (6 bases). V was clipped by 9 bases and J by 4 bases, with 13 bases between them. The CDR3 consists of 13 residues. Germline V gene lookup returns CDR1 ENHRY and CDR2 SYGVKD. CDR3 sequence reads: CAISSQGNQPQHF. The CDR3 DNA is TGTGCCATTAGTTCTCAGGGGAATCAGCCCCAGCATTTT.

This clone was found once. The chain uses TRBV4-2 and TRBJ1-4; D call uncertain. V shed 2 bases and J shed 4 bases, with 14 bases lying between them. Germline CDR1 is LGHNA and CDR2 is YNFKEQ. The CDR3 runs 16 residues. CDR3 residues: CASSQLLADGNEKLFF. The CDR3 region has the DNA TGTGCCAGCAGCCAACTTTTGGCAGACGGTAATGAAAAACTGTTTTTT.

V is TRBV11-2 and J is TRBJ2-2; D is unclear. The CDR3 runs 11 residues. With 5 bases removed from V and 5 bases from J, the gap between germline ends came to 3 bases. Germline V gene lookup returns CDR1 SGHAT and CDR2 FQNNGV. CDR3 coding DNA: TGTGCCAGCAGCCAGACCGGGGAGCTGTTTTTT. Translating it yields CASSQTGELFF.

V is TRBV7-2 and J is TRBJ2-3; D is perhaps TRBD1 (6 bases). This CDR3 is built from 16 residues. The germline CDR1 and CDR2 sequences are SGHTA and FQGNSA. V lost 8 bases to trimming and J lost 2 bases, with 20 bases between them. The CDR3 loop is CASRYYTGSVTDTQYF. The CDR3 nucleotides read TGTGCCAGCCGTTATTACACAGGGTCCGTCACAGATACGCAGTATTTT.

The chain joins TRBV27 to TRBJ1-2, with TRBD1 matching 10 bases. The germline gives CDR1 MNHEY, CDR2 SMNVEV (reference sequence). CDR3 length: 16 residues. Germline trimming cut 6 bases from V and 6 bases from J; bases unmatched to any gene: 13. The CDR3 reads CASSRGAGQGRDGYTF. For the CDR3, the DNA is TGTGCCAGCAGCCGAGGGGCGGGACAGGGGCGAGATGGCTACACCTTC.

This chain links TRBV28 with TRBJ2-5; no firm D call. This CDR3 contains 12 residues. CDR1 is MDHEN, CDR2 SYDVKM, per germline. Trimming shortened V by 5 bases and J by 3 bases, and 7 bases separated the two germline ends. CDR3 loop: CASSLPKETQYF. For the CDR3, the DNA is TGTGCCAGCAGTCTCCCTAAAGAGACCCAGTACTTC.

V gene TRBV15 combines with J gene TRBJ2-7; 12 positions match TRBD2. CDR1 LNHNV and CDR2 YYDKDF come from the germline V gene (reference sequence). Trimming cost V 2 bases and J 5 bases; bases outside gene matches: 7. The CDR3 extends over 16 amino acids. The CDR3 protein is CATSRSTSGRNNEQYF. CDR3 DNA: TGTGCCACCAGCAGATCCACTAGCGGGAGGAACAACGAGCAGTACTTC.

For this clone: The same CDR3 is also encoded by other DNA sequences in this sample. The J gene is TRBJ2-7, the V gene TRBV11-2; 8 bases match TRBD1. The ends lost 5 bases at V and 3 bases at J; junction bases unmatched: 9. This CDR3 region has 15 residues. Germline CDR1 and CDR2: SGHAT and FQNNGV. CDR3 in DNA: TGTGCCAGCAGCCTATCGGACAGGGCAAGCTACGAGCAGTACTTC. Translated, it gives CASSLSDRASYEQYF.

Only one count was recorded for this clone. This chain connects TRBV28 to TRBJ2-4; D remains ambiguous. The length of the CDR3 is 16 residues. CDR1 is MDHEN, CDR2 SYDVKM, per germline. Trimming removed 0 bases from V and 6 bases from J, with 15 bases in between. CDR3 in amino acids: CASSLWSSDPLNIQYF. The CDR3 DNA follows: TGTGCCAGCAGTTTATGGTCCAGCGATCCCCTAAACATTCAGTACTTC.

The chain carries TRBV6-4 and TRBJ2-7; 14 nucleotides agree with TRBD2. V dropped 6 bases and J dropped 5; count of bases not matched to a gene: 6. The CDR3 consists of 15 residues. Germline loops: CDR1 MRHNA, CDR2 SNTAGT. CDR3 sequence reads: CASSQGLAGVHEQYF. The DNA of the CDR3 is TGTGCCAGCAGCCAGGGACTAGCGGGAGTCCACGAGCAGTACTTC.